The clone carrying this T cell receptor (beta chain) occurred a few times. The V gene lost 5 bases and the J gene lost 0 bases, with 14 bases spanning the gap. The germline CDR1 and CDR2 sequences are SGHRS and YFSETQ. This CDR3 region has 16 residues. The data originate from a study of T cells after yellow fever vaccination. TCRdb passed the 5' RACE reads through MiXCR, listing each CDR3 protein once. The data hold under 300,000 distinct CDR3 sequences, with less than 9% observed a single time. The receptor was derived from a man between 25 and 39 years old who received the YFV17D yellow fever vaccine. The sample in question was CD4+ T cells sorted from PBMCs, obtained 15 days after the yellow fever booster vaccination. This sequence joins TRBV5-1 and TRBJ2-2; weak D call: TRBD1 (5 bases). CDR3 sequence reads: CASSPRTTSNTGELFF. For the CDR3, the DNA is TGCGCCAGCAGTCCGAGGACAACTTCGAACACCGGGGAGCTGTTTTTT. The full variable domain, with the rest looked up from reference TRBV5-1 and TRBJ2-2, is KAGVTQTPRYLIKTRGQQVTLSCSPISGHRSVSWYQQTPGQGLQFLFEYFSETQRNKGNFPGRFSGRQFSNSRSEMNVSTLELGDSALYLCASSPRTTSNTGELFFGEGSRLTVL.